The source of this TCR beta chain is a study of human T cells and chemical hapten exposure. Study details: Per-sample TCR yield variability stemmed mainly from small pooled library volume differences.

This clonotype appeared many times. Time point defined: healthy volunteer bleed at 2 weeks. Unfractionated whole blood was the source from which total RNA was extracted. Looked up from germline, CDR1 is SGHRS and CDR2 is YFSETQ. V was clipped by 4 bases and J by 0 bases, with 10 bases between them. This CDR3 contains 14 residues. Within the library, unique molecular identifiers were attached to each individual cDNA molecule. TCRdb itself ran the RACE reads through MiXCR, one entry per CDR3 protein. The sample shows about 46,000 distinct CDR3 sequences, about 4.5% of them seen only once. The genes are TRBV5-1 and TRBJ2-5; D might be TRBD1 (5 bases). Sequencing input: whole blood. This receptor was obtained from a female donor in good health. Some clones in this sample may be carry-over from other donors' samples. The CDR3 bases are TGCGCCAGCAGCGAATACAGGCACCAAGAGACCCAGTACTTC. Protein product: CASSEYRHQETQYF. Full variable domain (rest looked up from reference TRBV5-1 and TRBJ2-5): KAGVTQTPRYLIKTRGQQVTLSCSPISGHRSVSWYQQTPGQGLQFLFEYFSETQRNKGNFPGRFSGRQFSNSRSEMNVSTLELGDSALYLCASSEYRHQETQYFGPGTRLLVL.